Reported below is one T cell receptor (beta chain). This specimen comes from a study of technical replicates of blood from several donors. The CDR3 length is 13 residues. V was cut by 4 bases and J by 5 bases, with 14 bases left in between. Germline V gives CDR1 SQVTM, CDR2 ANQGSEA. Libraries were prepared by immunoSEQ multiplex PCR; TCRdb keeps only in-frame clonotypes and omits some of them. The table lists more than 75,000 clones, about 90% of them singletons. Sequencing was performed on T cells isolated from PBMCs. This TCR derives from a human donor in good health. The J gene is TRBJ2-5, the V gene TRBV29-1, with a weak D call TRBD1 (5 bases). As DNA, the CDR3 is TGCAGCGTTGTCTGGGGCGCTCGGGAGACCCAGTACTTC. Translation: CSVVWGARETQYF.